These 5 T cell receptor beta chains came from one sample sequenced in a study of OX40 agonist ivuxolimab in advanced cancers. Measured with immunoSEQ multiplex PCR; TCRdb has only the in-frame clones, and not every one. The sample has about 67,000 clones, about 89% seen once; the top ten hold approximately 4%. Source: CD4+ or CD8+ T cells sorted from blood, taken in a trial of the OX40 agonist ivuxolimab. The receptors originated from an adult with an advanced solid tumor such as melanoma, head and neck, liver or kidney cancer.

The gene calls are TRBV27 and TRBJ2-5; D possibly corresponds to TRBD2 (6 bases). The J call is uncertain, as TRBJ2-7 better fits the DNA end. The CDR3 loop spans 13 amino acids. Germline CDR1 reads MNHEY; CDR2 reads SMNVEV (reference sequence). CDR3 protein: CASSLIRTNEQYF. For the CDR3, the DNA is TGTGCCAGCAGTTTGATACGGACTAACGAGCAGTACTTC.

The chain carries TRBV4-1 and TRBJ2-2; the D gene is possibly TRBD2 (7 bases). The CDR3 sequence is 15 residues long. The V end was cut by 0 bases, the J end by 6 bases, with 11 bases between. Germline lookup yields CDR1 MGHRA and CDR2 YSYEKL. The CDR3 loop reads CASSQDLGGAGELFF. The CDR3 DNA reads TGCGCCAGCAGCCAAGATTTAGGGGGGGCCGGGGAGCTGTTTTTT.

This clone was counted once. The rearrangement joins TRBV7-3 to TRBJ2-5; 10 bases align to TRBD2. Unmatched junction bases numbered 3, after V lost 1 base and J lost 4 bases. Germline lookup yields CDR1 SGHTA and CDR2 FQGTGA. The CDR3 covers 15 residues. DNA for the CDR3: TGTGCCAGCAGCTTAAATGTAGCGGGGGGAGAGACCCAGTACTTC. Amino acid sequence: CASSLNVAGGETQYF.

This clone was found once. The chain has TRBV10-2 and TRBJ2-1; maybe TRBD2 (6 bases). This CDR3 is built from 12 residues. Germline CDR1 reads WSHSY; CDR2 reads SAAADI. Trimming left V 11 bases short and J 7 bases short, with 15 bases between. The CDR3: CAARIAVNEQFF. Here the CDR3 DNA reads TGCGCCGCCCGCATAGCGGTAAATGAGCAGTTCTTC.

The chain has TRBV11-2 and TRBJ1-1; D gene uncertain. CDR3 size: 12 residues. V dropped 3 bases and J dropped 4 bases, with 6 bases sitting between them. Germline V gene lookup returns CDR1 SGHAT and CDR2 FQNNGV. CDR3 DNA: TGTGCCAGCAGCTTTGATCGCACTGAAGCTTTCTTT. It codes for CASSFDRTEAFF.